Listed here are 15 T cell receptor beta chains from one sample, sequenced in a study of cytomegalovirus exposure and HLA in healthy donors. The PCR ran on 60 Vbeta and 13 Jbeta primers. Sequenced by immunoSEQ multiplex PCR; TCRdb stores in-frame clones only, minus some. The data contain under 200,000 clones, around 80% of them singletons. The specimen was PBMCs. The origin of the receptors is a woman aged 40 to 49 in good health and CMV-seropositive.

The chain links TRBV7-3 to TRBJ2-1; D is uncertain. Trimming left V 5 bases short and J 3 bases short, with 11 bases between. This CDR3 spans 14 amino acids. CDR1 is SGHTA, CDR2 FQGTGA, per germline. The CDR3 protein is CASSPTDNYNEQFF. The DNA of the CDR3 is TGTGCCAGCAGCCCAACTGACAACTACAATGAGCAGTTCTTC. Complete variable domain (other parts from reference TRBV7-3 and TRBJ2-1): GAGVSQTPSNKVTEKGKYVELRCDPISGHTALYWYRQSLGQGPEFLIYFQGTGAADDSGLPNDRFFAVRPEGSVSTLKIQRTERGDSAVYLCASSPTDNYNEQFFGPGTRLTVL.

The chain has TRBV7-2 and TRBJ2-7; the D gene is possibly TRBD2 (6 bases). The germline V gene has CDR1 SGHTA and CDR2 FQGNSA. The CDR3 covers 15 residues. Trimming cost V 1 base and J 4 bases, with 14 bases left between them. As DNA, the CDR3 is TGTGCCAGCAGCTTAGAGCGGGCTCTGTCGTACGAGCAGTACTTC. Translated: CASSLERALSYEQYF.

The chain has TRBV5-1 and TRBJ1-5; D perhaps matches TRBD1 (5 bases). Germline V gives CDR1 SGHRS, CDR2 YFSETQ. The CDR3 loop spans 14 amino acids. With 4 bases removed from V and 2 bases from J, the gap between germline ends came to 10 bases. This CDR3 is CASSKGSGNQPQHF. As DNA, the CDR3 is TGCGCCAGCAGCAAGGGGTCGGGCAATCAGCCCCAGCATTTT.

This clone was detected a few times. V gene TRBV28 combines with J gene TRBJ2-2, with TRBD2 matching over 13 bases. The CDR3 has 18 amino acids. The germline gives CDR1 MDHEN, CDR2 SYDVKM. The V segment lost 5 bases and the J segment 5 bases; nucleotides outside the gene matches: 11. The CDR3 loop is CASSPQLAGGPRTGELFF. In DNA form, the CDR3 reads TGTGCCAGCAGTCCTCAACTAGCGGGAGGGCCTCGAACCGGGGAGCTGTTTTTT.

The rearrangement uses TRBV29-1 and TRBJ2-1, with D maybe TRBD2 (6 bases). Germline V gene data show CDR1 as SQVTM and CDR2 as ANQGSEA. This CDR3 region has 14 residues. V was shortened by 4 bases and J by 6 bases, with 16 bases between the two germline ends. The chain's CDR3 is CSVVRGVMGNEQFF. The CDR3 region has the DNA TGCAGCGTTGTTCGCGGGGTAATGGGCAATGAGCAGTTCTTC.

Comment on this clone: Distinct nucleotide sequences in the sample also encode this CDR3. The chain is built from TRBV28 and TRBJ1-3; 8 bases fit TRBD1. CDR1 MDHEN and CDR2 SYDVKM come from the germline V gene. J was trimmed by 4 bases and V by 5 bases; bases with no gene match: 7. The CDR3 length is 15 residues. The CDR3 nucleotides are TGTGCCAGCAGTCTCGGACAGGGAACAGGAAACACCATATATTTT. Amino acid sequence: CASSLGQGTGNTIYF.

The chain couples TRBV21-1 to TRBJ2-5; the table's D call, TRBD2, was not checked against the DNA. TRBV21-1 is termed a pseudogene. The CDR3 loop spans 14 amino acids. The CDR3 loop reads CASSSPGGGETQYF. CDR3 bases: TGTGCCAGCAGCAGCCCGGGAGGTGGAGAGACCCAGTACTTC.

This chain's CDR3 is CASSEDFLSRTGSNQPQHF. In nucleotides, the CDR3 is TGTGCCAGCAGTGAAGATTTCCTCTCTCGGACAGGGAGCAATCAGCCCCAGCATTTT. The chain combines TRBV2 with TRBJ1-5, with TRBD1 matching over 8 bases. Germline-derived CDR1 and CDR2 are SNHLY and FYNNEI. Germline trimming cut 1 base from V and 1 base from J; bases unmatched to any gene: 12. The CDR3 sequence is 19 residues long. Using reference TRBV2 and TRBJ1-5 for the parts outside the CDR3, the full variable domain is EPEVTQTPSHQVTQMGQEVILRCVPISNHLYFYWYRQILGQKVEFLVSFYNNEISEKSEIFDDQFSVERPDGSNFTLKIRSTKLEDSAMYFCASSEDFLSRTGSNQPQHFGDGTRLSIL.

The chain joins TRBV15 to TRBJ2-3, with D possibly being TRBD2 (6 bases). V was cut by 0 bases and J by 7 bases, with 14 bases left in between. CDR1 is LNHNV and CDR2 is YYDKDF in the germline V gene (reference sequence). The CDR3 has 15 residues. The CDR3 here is CATSRDNRDFNTQYF. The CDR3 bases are TGTGCCACCAGCAGAGATAATAGGGACTTTAATACGCAGTATTTT.

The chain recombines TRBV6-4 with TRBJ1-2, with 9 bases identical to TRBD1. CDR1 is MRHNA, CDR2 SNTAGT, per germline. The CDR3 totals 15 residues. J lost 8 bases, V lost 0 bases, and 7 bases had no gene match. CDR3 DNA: TGTGCCAGCAGTGACTCGACAGGGGGAATAGGGGGCTACACCTTC. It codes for CASSDSTGGIGGYTF.

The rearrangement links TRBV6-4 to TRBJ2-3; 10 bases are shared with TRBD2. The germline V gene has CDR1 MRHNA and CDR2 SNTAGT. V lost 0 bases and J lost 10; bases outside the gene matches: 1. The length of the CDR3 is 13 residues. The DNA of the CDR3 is TGTGCCAGCAGTGACTCCGGGACTAGCGCGCAGTATTTT. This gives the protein CASSDSGTSAQYF.

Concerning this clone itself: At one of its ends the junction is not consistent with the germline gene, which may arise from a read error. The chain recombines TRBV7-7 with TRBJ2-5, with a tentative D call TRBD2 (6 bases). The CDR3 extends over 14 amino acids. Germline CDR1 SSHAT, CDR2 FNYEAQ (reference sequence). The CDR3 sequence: CASSLEGLWETQYF. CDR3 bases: TGTGCTAGCAGCTTAGAGGGACTGTGGGAGACCCAGTACTTC.

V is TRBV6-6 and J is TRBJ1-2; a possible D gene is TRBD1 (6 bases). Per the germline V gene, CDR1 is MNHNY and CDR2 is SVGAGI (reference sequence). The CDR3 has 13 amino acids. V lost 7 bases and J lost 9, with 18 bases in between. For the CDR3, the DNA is TGTGCCAGCATTGACAGGACTCGTCCTAGCTACACCTTC. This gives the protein CASIDRTRPSYTF.

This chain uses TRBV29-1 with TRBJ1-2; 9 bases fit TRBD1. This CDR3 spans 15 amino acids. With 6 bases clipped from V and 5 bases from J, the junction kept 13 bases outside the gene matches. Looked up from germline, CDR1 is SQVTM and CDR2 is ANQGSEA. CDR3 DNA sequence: TGCAGCGTGGCCGGGACAGGGCCCATTTCATATGGCTACACCTTC. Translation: CSVAGTGPISYGYTF.

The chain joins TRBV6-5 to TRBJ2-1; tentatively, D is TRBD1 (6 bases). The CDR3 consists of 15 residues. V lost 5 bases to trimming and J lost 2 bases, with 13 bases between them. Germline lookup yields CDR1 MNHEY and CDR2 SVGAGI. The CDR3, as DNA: TGTGCCAGCAGTCCCCCAAGGGGGACCTACAATGAGCAGTTCTTC. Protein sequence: CASSPPRGTYNEQFF.